This T cell receptor beta chain derives from a study of T cell changes during pregnancy in multiple sclerosis. Using immunoSEQ multiplex PCR, the repertoire was profiled, and TCRdb retains in-frame clones only, with some absent. The sample gives 45,000 to 55,000 clones, approximately 88% of which show up once; about 1.2% is in the top ten. The CDR3 is 14 residues long. Trimming pared 0 bases from V and 3 bases from J, leaving 7 bases between. Germline values: CDR1 SGHRS, CDR2 YFSETQ. The TCR sequence derives from a female donor with multiple sclerosis, enrolled in a pregnancy study. The sequencing here drew on CD4+ T cells from peripheral blood mononuclear cells, taken in the second trimester of pregnancy. The V call is TRBV5-1, the J call TRBJ2-1, with D uncertain. The CDR3 reads CASSLDVFYNEQFF. The CDR3 bases are TGCGCCAGCAGCTTGGATGTCTTCTACAATGAGCAGTTCTTC.